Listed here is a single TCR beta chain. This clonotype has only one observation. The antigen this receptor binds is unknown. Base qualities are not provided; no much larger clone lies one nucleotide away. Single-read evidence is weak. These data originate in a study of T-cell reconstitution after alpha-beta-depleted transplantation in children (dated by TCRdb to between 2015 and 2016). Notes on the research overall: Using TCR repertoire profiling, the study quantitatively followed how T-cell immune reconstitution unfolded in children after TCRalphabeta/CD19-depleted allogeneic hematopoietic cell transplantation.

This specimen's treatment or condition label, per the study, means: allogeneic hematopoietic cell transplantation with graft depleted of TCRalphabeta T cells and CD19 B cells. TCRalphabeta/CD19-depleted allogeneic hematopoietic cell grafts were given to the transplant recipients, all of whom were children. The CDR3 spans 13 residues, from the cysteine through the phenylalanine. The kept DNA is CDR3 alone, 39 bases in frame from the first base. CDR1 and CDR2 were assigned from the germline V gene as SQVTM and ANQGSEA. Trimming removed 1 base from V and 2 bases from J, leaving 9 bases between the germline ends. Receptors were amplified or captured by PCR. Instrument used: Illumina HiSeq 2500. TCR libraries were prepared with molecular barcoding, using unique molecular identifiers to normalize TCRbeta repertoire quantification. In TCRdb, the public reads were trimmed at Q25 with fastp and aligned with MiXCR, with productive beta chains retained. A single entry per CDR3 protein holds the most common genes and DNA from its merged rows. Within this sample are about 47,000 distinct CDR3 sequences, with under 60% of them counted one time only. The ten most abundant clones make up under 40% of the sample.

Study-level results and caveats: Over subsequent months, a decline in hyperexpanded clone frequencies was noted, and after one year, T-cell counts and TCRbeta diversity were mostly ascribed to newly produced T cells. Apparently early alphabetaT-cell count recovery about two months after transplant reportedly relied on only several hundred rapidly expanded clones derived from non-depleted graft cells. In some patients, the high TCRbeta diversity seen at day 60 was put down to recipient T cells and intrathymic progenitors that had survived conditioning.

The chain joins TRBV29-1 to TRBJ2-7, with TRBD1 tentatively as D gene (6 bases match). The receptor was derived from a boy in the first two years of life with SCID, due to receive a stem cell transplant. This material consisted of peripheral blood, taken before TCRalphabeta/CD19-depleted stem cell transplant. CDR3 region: CSVEAGDAYEQYF. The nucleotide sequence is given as TGCAGCGTTGAAGCAGGGGACGCCTACGAGCAGTACTTC.